The subject of this entry is one T cell receptor beta chain. One end of the junction is discordant with germline, which a read error may explain. The data were produced by immunoSEQ multiplex PCR, yet TCRdb's version contains in-frame clones alone and is incomplete. The data contain 300,000 to 400,000 clones, around 90% of them seen just once; the ten biggest clones take up approximately 5%. These data originate in a study of blood T cell repertoires in COVID-19. From germline, CDR1 is DFQATT and CDR2 SNEGSKA (reference sequence). The CDR3 runs to 11 residues. The TCR originated in a man aged 55 to 70 who had recovered from COVID-19. The J gene is TRBJ1-2, the V gene TRBV20-1; the D is unclear. What was sequenced was PBMCs or T cells enriched from blood (not recorded which). CDR3 nucleotide sequence: TGTATGGTTGAGAGTGGCTATGGCTACACCTTC. Residues: CMVESGYGYTF.